These T cell receptor beta chains were read from a single sample in a study of T cell responses to AZD1222 COVID-19 vaccine. Repertoires were generated with immunoSEQ multiplex PCR, while TCRdb's copy carries only in-frame clones and drops some. This sample has tens of thousands of clones; over 75% occur once, and the top ten carry approximately 21%. The source was peripheral blood, collected on day 0 of AZD1222 vaccination. The receptor set was obtained from an adult in good health. Each CDR3 is given with its conserved first and last residue. Each record gives: clone size, D gene, V gene, J gene, CDR3 protein, CDR3 DNA. D genes are given only for firm matches. Some rows have no size entry. The others give once, few or many, or a class for an expanded clone.

clone size: -; D gene: -; V gene: TRBV6-5; J gene: TRBJ2-3; CDR3 protein: CASRAPGEDTQYF; CDR3 DNA: TGTGCCAGCAGGGCCCCCGGGGAGGATACGCAGTATTTT
clone size: -; D gene: TRBD1; V gene: TRBV11-3; J gene: TRBJ2-3; CDR3 protein: CASSRGQGSGAQYF; CDR3 DNA: TGTGCCAGCAGCCGGGGACAGGGCAGTGGGGCGCAGTATTTT
clone size: -; D gene: TRBD2; V gene: TRBV4-3; J gene: TRBJ2-2; CDR3 protein: CASSQDPAGGNGELFF; CDR3 DNA: TGCGCCAGCAGCCAAGATCCAGCGGGGGGTAACGGGGAGCTGTTTTTT
clone size: -; D gene: -; V gene: TRBV27; J gene: TRBJ1-1; CDR3 protein: CASRDRVGVPEAFF; CDR3 DNA: TGTGCCAGTCGCGACAGAGTCGGGGTCCCTGAAGCTTTCTTT
clone size: -; D gene: -; V gene: TRBV7-2; J gene: TRBJ2-7; CDR3 protein: CASSLVEGRVEQYF; CDR3 DNA: TGTGCCAGCAGCTTAGTCGAAGGGCGGGTCGAGCAGTACTTC
clone size: -; D gene: -; V gene: TRBV9; J gene: TRBJ2-7; CDR3 protein: CASSVGGWETYEQYF; CDR3 DNA: TGTGCCAGCAGCGTAGGCGGCTGGGAAACCTACGAGCAGTACTTC
clone size: once; D gene: -; V gene: TRBV6-5; J gene: TRBJ1-6; CDR3 protein: CASRTQGGNSPLHF; CDR3 DNA: TGTGCCAGCAGGACACAGGGAGGTAATTCACCCCTCCACTTT
clone size: -; D gene: -; V gene: TRBV19; J gene: TRBJ2-5; CDR3 protein: CASSIASGWETQYF; CDR3 DNA: TGTGCCAGTAGTATAGCCTCGGGGTGGGAGACCCAGTACTTC
clone size: -; D gene: -; V gene: TRBV5-6; J gene: TRBJ1-5; CDR3 protein: CASSLLRAIGNQPQHF; CDR3 DNA: TGTGCCAGCAGCTTGTTAAGGGCGATAGGGAATCAGCCCCAGCATTTT
clone size: -; D gene: TRBD2; V gene: TRBV5-5; J gene: TRBJ2-3; CDR3 protein: CASSLSPGLDSDTQYF; CDR3 DNA: TGTGCCAGCAGCCTTTCGCCGGGACTAGATTCAGATACGCAGTATTTT
clone size: -; D gene: TRBD1; V gene: TRBV7-2; J gene: TRBJ1-1; CDR3 protein: CASSLAPGGMNTEAFF; CDR3 DNA: TGTGCCAGCAGCTTAGCACCAGGGGGCATGAACACTGAAGCTTTCTTT
clone size: -; D gene: -; V gene: TRBV6-5; J gene: TRBJ1-3; CDR3 protein: CASNQIQGGRNTIYF; CDR3 DNA: TGTGCCAGCAACCAAATACAGGGAGGGAGAAACACCATATATTTT
clone size: -; D gene: TRBD1; V gene: TRBV6-5; J gene: TRBJ1-2; CDR3 protein: CASSRQGVYYGYTF; CDR3 DNA: TGTGCCAGCAGCCGACAGGGGGTGTACTATGGCTACACCTTC
clone size: -; D gene: -; V gene: TRBV7-2; J gene: TRBJ1-1; CDR3 protein: CASSLRPGTAFF; CDR3 DNA: TGTGCCAGCAGCTTAAGGCCCGGGACGGCTTTCTTT
clone size: -; D gene: TRBD1; V gene: TRBV9; J gene: TRBJ1-4; CDR3 protein: CASSAQGAVEKLFF; CDR3 DNA: TGTGCCAGCAGCGCACAGGGGGCGGTTGAAAAACTGTTTTTT
clone size: few; D gene: TRBD1; V gene: TRBV12-3/TRBV12-4; J gene: TRBJ2-4; CDR3 protein: CASRPGQVGIQYF; CDR3 DNA: TGTGCCAGCAGGCCGGGACAGGTTGGAATTCAGTACTTC
clone size: -; D gene: TRBD1; V gene: TRBV9; J gene: TRBJ1-2; CDR3 protein: CASSASGTGYTRGGYTF; CDR3 DNA: TGTGCCAGCAGCGCCTCCGGGACAGGGTATACCAGGGGTGGCTACACCTTC
clone size: -; D gene: -; V gene: TRBV28; J gene: TRBJ2-5; CDR3 protein: CASSFGGVKETQYF; CDR3 DNA: TGTGCCAGCAGTTTTGGAGGGGTCAAAGAGACCCAGTACTTC
clone size: -; D gene: TRBD1; V gene: TRBV5-4; J gene: TRBJ1-4; CDR3 protein: CASSLGGTGHEKLFF; CDR3 DNA: TGTGCCAGCAGCTTGGGGGGGACAGGGCATGAAAAACTGTTTTTT
clone size: -; D gene: -; V gene: TRBV19; J gene: TRBJ1-2; CDR3 protein: CASSMYQQGDYGYTF; CDR3 DNA: TGTGCCAGTAGTATGTACCAGCAGGGAGACTATGGCTACACCTTC
clone size: -; D gene: -; V gene: TRBV18; J gene: TRBJ1-3; CDR3 protein: CASSPDGHSGNTIYF; CDR3 DNA: TGTGCCAGCTCACCCGACGGACACTCTGGAAACACCATATATTTT
clone size: -; D gene: TRBD2; V gene: TRBV5-1; J gene: TRBJ2-3; CDR3 protein: CASRRVGGVADTQYF; CDR3 DNA: TGCGCCAGCAGAAGAGTGGGAGGGGTCGCAGATACGCAGTATTTT
clone size: -; D gene: -; V gene: TRBV9; J gene: TRBJ2-3; CDR3 protein: CASSVGGGPTDTQYF; CDR3 DNA: TGTGCCAGCAGCGTAGGAGGGGGTCCCACAGATACGCAGTATTTT
clone size: -; D gene: -; V gene: TRBV4-1; J gene: TRBJ2-7; CDR3 protein: CASSQGSQDTYEQYF; CDR3 DNA: TGCGCCAGCAGCCAAGGAAGTCAGGATACCTACGAGCAGTACTTC
clone size: -; D gene: -; V gene: TRBV6-1; J gene: TRBJ1-6; CDR3 protein: CASSEAVGTRALHF; CDR3 DNA: TGTGCCAGCAGTGAAGCGGTGGGGACGCGGGCCCTCCACTTT
clone size: few; D gene: -; V gene: TRBV7-8; J gene: TRBJ2-1; CDR3 protein: CASSLNLMNEQFF; CDR3 DNA: TGTGCCAGCAGCTTAAACCTTATGAATGAGCAGTTCTTC
clone size: -; D gene: -; V gene: TRBV28; J gene: TRBJ2-5; CDR3 protein: CASSPTVAEETQYF; CDR3 DNA: TGTGCCAGCAGTCCAACCGTGGCGGAAGAGACCCAGTACTTC
clone size: once; D gene: -; V gene: TRBV5-1; J gene: TRBJ2-3; CDR3 protein: CASSSESRDTQYF; CDR3 DNA: TGCGCCAGCAGCTCCGAGAGCCGGGATACGCAGTATTTT
clone size: -; D gene: TRBD1; V gene: TRBV7-8; J gene: TRBJ1-6; CDR3 protein: CASSSTGTVYSPLHF; CDR3 DNA: TGTGCCAGCAGCTCTACCGGGACAGTTTATTCACCCCTCCACTTT
clone size: -; D gene: -; V gene: TRBV9; J gene: TRBJ1-2; CDR3 protein: CASSVGQSNYGYTF; CDR3 DNA: TGTGCCAGCAGCGTAGGACAGTCTAACTATGGCTACACCTTC
clone size: -; D gene: -; V gene: TRBV7-9; J gene: TRBJ2-2; CDR3 protein: CASSPTGHTGELFF; CDR3 DNA: TGTGCCAGCAGCCCCACAGGGCACACCGGGGAGCTGTTTTTT
clone size: -; D gene: -; V gene: TRBV28; J gene: TRBJ1-2; CDR3 protein: CASSGRDTSHNYGYTF; CDR3 DNA: TGTGCCAGCAGTGGACGGGACACCAGCCATAACTATGGCTACACCTTC
clone size: -; D gene: -; V gene: TRBV7-9; J gene: TRBJ1-1; CDR3 protein: CASRPGRTEAFF; CDR3 DNA: TGTGCCAGCAGGCCGGGGAGGACTGAAGCTTTCTTT
clone size: -; D gene: -; V gene: TRBV6-5; J gene: TRBJ2-5; CDR3 protein: CASSYSWGETQYF; CDR3 DNA: TGTGCCAGCAGTTACTCGTGGGGGGAGACCCAGTACTTC
clone size: -; D gene: -; V gene: TRBV27; J gene: TRBJ2-2; CDR3 protein: CASSLTAWTATLTGELFF; CDR3 DNA: TGTGCCAGCAGTTTAACGGCATGGACTGCCACCCTCACCGGGGAGCTGTTTTTT
clone size: -; D gene: TRBD2; V gene: TRBV5-1; J gene: TRBJ2-3; CDR3 protein: CASTPLLAGRDTQYF; CDR3 DNA: TGCGCCAGCACCCCGCTCCTAGCGGGGAGAGATACGCAGTATTTT
clone size: -; D gene: -; V gene: TRBV5-4; J gene: TRBJ1-1; CDR3 protein: CASSLQGSGNTEAFF; CDR3 DNA: TGTGCCAGCAGCTTGCAGGGTTCTGGGAACACTGAAGCTTTCTTT
clone size: -; D gene: -; V gene: TRBV28; J gene: TRBJ1-2; CDR3 protein: CASEGTLIYGYTF; CDR3 DNA: TGTGCCAGCGAAGGGACACTCATATATGGCTACACCTTC
clone size: once; D gene: -; V gene: TRBV2; J gene: TRBJ1-5; CDR3 protein: CASSGGGSNQPQHF; CDR3 DNA: TGTGCCAGCAGTGGGGGGGGGTCCAATCAGCCCCAGCATTTT
clone size: once; D gene: TRBD1; V gene: TRBV24-1; J gene: TRBJ2-2; CDR3 protein: CATSDFDREVRTGELFF; CDR3 DNA: TGTGCCACCAGTGACTTCGACAGGGAAGTTCGCACCGGGGAGCTGTTTTTT
clone size: -; D gene: TRBD2; V gene: TRBV9; J gene: TRBJ2-7; CDR3 protein: CASSAAPGGGHYEQYF; CDR3 DNA: TGTGCCAGCAGCGCCGCCCCGGGGGGGGGCCATTACGAGCAGTACTTC
clone size: -; D gene: -; V gene: TRBV5-1; J gene: TRBJ1-3; CDR3 protein: CASSFQHQETGNTIYF; CDR3 DNA: TGCGCCAGCAGCTTTCAACATCAGGAAACTGGAAACACCATATATTTT
clone size: once; D gene: TRBD1; V gene: TRBV7-6; J gene: TRBJ2-7; CDR3 protein: CASSLSRTGSYEQYF; CDR3 DNA: TGTGCCAGCAGCCTTTCGAGGACAGGTTCTTACGAGCAGTACTTC
clone size: -; D gene: -; V gene: TRBV28; J gene: TRBJ1-2; CDR3 protein: CASSPPNDRSYGYTF; CDR3 DNA: TGTGCCAGCAGCCCCCCCAACGACAGGTCCTATGGCTACACCTTC
clone size: -; D gene: -; V gene: TRBV5-1; J gene: TRBJ2-7; CDR3 protein: CASSLSLDEQYF; CDR3 DNA: TGCGCCAGCAGCTTAAGTTTGGACGAGCAGTACTTC
clone size: -; D gene: TRBD1; V gene: TRBV24-1; J gene: TRBJ2-7; CDR3 protein: CATSDFLGQVVPRLEQYF; CDR3 DNA: TGTGCCACCAGTGATTTTTTGGGACAGGTAGTTCCCCGTCTCGAGCAGTACTTC